This TCR beta chain was found in a study of blood T cell repertoires in COVID-19. Study-wide context: The cDNA or gDNA used as material had been derived from T cells, B-cell-depleted T cells, or PBMCs.

Per the original data handling: Quantification of nucleated cells was approximated via reference gene primer amplification. This table comes from immunoSEQ multiplex PCR, and its TCRdb copy is limited to in-frame clones, with some not included. V and J calls and clone size follow that table, whereas D and trimming were derived from the DNA. The sample lists approximately 90,000 clones, approximately 80% seen once, with 31% in the top ten. This CDR3 has 11 amino acids. Trimming stripped 6 bases from V and 2 bases from J, with 4 bases between. Germline assignment: CDR1 MDHEN and CDR2 SYDVKM. The sample was peripheral blood. The chain uses TRBV28 and TRBJ1-2; D remains unclear. The receptor's source is a woman aged 80 or older with active or convalescent COVID-19. The CDR3 here is CASSTNYGYTF. The CDR3 DNA is TGTGCCAGCAGCACAAACTATGGCTACACCTTC.